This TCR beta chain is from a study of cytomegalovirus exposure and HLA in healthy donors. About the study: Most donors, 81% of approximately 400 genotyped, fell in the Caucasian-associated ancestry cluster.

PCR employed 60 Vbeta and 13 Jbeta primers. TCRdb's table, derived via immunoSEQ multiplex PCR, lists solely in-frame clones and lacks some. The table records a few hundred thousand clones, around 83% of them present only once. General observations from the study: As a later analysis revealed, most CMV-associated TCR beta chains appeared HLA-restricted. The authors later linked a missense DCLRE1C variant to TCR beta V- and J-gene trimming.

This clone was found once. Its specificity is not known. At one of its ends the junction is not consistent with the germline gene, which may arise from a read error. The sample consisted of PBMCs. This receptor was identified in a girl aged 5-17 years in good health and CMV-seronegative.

The CDR3 DNA reads TGTGCCAGCAGCGAAGGACATACCTATGGCTACACCTTC. Protein product: CASSEGHTYGYTF. The rearrangement links TRBV6-1 to TRBJ1-2, with a tentative D call TRBD1 (5 bases). The CDR3 length is 13 residues. Germline CDR1 and CDR2: MNHNS and SASEGT.